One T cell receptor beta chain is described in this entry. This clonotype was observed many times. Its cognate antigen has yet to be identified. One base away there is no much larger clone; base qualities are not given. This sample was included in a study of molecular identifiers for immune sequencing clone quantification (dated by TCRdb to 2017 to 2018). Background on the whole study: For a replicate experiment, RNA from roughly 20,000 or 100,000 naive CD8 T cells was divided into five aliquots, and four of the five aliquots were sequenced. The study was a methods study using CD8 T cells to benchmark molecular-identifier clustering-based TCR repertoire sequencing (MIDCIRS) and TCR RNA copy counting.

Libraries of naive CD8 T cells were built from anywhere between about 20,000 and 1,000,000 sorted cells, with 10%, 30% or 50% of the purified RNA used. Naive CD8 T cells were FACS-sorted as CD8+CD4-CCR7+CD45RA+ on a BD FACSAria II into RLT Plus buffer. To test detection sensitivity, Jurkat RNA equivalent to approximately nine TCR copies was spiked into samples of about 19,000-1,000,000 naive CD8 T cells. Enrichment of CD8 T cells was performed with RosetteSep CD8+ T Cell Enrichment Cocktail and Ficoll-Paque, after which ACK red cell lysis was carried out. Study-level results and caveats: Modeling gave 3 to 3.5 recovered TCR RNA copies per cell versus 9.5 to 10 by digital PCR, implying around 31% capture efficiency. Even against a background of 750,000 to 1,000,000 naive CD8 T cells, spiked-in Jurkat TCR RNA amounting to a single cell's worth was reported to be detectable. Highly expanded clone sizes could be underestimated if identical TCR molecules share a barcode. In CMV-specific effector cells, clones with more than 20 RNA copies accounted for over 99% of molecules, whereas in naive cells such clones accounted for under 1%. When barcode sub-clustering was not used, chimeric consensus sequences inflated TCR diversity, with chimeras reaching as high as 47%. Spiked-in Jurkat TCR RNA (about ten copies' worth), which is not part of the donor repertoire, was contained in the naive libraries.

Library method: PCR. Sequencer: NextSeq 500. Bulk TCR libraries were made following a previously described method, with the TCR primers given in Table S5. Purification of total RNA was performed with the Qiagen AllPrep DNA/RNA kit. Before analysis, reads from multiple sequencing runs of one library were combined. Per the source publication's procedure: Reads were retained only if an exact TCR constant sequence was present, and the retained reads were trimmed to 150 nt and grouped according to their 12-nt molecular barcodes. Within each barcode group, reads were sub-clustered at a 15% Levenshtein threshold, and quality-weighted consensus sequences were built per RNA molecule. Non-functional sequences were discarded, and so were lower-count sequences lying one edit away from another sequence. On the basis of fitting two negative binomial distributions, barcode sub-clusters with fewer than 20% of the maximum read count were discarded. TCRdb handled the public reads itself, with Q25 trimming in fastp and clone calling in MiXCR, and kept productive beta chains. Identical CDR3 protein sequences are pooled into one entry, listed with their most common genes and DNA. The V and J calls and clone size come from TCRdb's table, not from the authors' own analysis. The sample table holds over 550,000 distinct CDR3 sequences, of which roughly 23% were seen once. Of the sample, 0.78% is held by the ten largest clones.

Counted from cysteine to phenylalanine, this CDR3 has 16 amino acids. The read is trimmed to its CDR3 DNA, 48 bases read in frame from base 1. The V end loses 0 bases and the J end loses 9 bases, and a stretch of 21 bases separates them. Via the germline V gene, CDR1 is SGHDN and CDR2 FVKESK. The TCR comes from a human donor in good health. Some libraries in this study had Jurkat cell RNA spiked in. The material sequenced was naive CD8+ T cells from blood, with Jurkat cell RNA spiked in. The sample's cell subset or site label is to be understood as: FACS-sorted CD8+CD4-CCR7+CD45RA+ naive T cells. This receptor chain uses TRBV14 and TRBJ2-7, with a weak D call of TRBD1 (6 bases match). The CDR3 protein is CASSQEGGGPRGRQYF. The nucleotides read TGTGCCAGCAGCCAAGAAGGGGGTGGCCCCAGAGGAAGGCAGTACTTC.